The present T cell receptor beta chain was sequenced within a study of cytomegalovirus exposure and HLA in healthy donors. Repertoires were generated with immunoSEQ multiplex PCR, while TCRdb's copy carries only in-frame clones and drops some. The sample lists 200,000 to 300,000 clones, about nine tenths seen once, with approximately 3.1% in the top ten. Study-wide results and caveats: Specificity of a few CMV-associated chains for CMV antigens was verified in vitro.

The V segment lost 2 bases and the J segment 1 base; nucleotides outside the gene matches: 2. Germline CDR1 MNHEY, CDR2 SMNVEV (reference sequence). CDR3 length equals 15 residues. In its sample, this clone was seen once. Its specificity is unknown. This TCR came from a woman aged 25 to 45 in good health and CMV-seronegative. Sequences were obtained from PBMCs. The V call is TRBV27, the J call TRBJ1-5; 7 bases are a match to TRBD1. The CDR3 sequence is CASSLRQGSNQPQHF. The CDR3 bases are TGTGCCAGCAGTTTAAGACAGGGAAGCAATCAGCCCCAGCATTTT.